This TCR beta chain was recovered during a study of T cell responses to AZD1222 COVID-19 vaccine. Study findings and constraints: Baseline antibody screening turned up just six seropositive AZD1222 recipients. Spike as a whole was targeted by vaccine-associated CD4 TCRs, dominant at 160-218 and 743-854. Nearly half of unique spike-specific TCRs reportedly avoided B.1.351 and B.1.1.7 mutated regions.

CDR3 size: 16 residues. From germline, CDR1 is MNHEY and CDR2 SVGAGI. V was trimmed by 4 bases and J by 0 bases, leaving 15 bases between them. TCRdb's copy holds only in-frame clones and misses some; the assay was immunoSEQ multiplex PCR. The sample consists of around 150,000 clones, 94% of them appearing once. To note about this clone: Its antigen is as yet unknown.

This TCR was recovered from an adult in good health. The chain employs TRBV6-5 and TRBJ1-1; D may be TRBD1 (5 bases). The source was peripheral blood, collected on day 0 of AZD1222 vaccination. The CDR3 DNA follows: TGTGCCAGCAGTTTAGACAGTGGGACTGTGAACACTGAAGCTTTCTTT. This sequence encodes CASSLDSGTVNTEAFF.